The 26 T cell receptor beta chains below all came from one sample that was sequenced in a study of cytomegalovirus exposure and HLA in healthy donors. Assay used: immunoSEQ multiplex PCR; TCRdb lists only in-frame clones, some missing. Here the sample spans roughly 150,000 clones, approximately 89% being singletons. The source material was PBMCs. These receptors came from a man aged 18 to 30 in good health and CMV-seronegative.

This rearrangement joins TRBV19 to TRBJ2-1, with D possibly being TRBD1 (5 bases). Germline V gene lookup returns CDR1 LNHDA and CDR2 SQIVND (reference sequence). The CDR3 has 13 amino acids. V lost 4 bases, J lost 3 bases, and 7 bases lay in between. CDR3: CASSRGSYNEQFF. The CDR3 bases are TGTGCCAGTAGTAGGGGCAGCTACAATGAGCAGTTCTTC.

The chain is built from TRBV14 and TRBJ1-1; D uncertain. The CDR3 is 13 residues long. The germline V gene has CDR1 SGHDN and CDR2 FVKESK. V lost 0 bases and J 12 bases, leaving 14 bases between the germline ends. The CDR3 region has the DNA TGTGCCAGCAGCCAAGATAGGCGGGGTGGACCTTTCTTT. Its translation is CASSQDRRGGPFF.

This chain joins TRBV2 and TRBJ1-1, with a tentative D call TRBD1 (5 bases). V dropped 2 bases and J dropped 5 bases, with 12 bases sitting between them. CDR3 length: 14 residues. From germline, CDR1 is SNHLY and CDR2 FYNNEI. The CDR3 nucleotides read TGTGCCAGCAGTGAATCAGGGAGGGTAACTGAAGCTTTCTTT. Translation gives CASSESGRVTEAFF. Variable domain in full (rest from reference TRBV2 and TRBJ1-1): EPEVTQTPSHQVTQMGQEVILRCVPISNHLYFYWYRQILGQKVEFLVSFYNNEISEKSEIFDDQFSVERPDGSNFTLKIRSTKLEDSAMYFCASSESGRVTEAFFGQGTRLTVV.

The chain employs TRBV4-2 and TRBJ1-3; D uncertain. Trimming pared 0 bases from V and 4 bases from J, leaving 10 bases between. Germline CDR1 is LGHNA and CDR2 is YNFKEQ. CDR3 length: 15 amino acids. In nucleotides, the CDR3 is TGTGCCAGCAGCCAAGATTCGGGGTCCGGAAACACCATATATTTT. Its protein product is CASSQDSGSGNTIYF.

The chain employs TRBV11-3 and TRBJ2-1; no clear D. The CDR3 contains 14 residues. Per the germline V gene, CDR1 is SGHNT and CDR2 is YENEEA. Trimming cost V 4 bases and J 6 bases, with 13 bases left between them. The CDR3 nucleotides read TGTGCCAGCAGCTCTGTAGACAAGTCCAATGAGCAGTTCTTC. Translated: CASSSVDKSNEQFF.

The rearrangement links TRBV10-3 to TRBJ2-1; D possibly corresponds to TRBD1 (5 bases). The V end lost 5 bases, the J end lost 3 bases, and 14 bases lay between the germline ends. CDR1 and CDR2 from the germline V gene are ENHRY and SYGVKD. The CDR3 consists of 15 residues. The CDR3 sequence is CAISTQGLNYNEQFF. The DNA for the CDR3 is TGTGCCATCAGTACTCAGGGCCTAAACTACAATGAGCAGTTCTTC.

This chain connects TRBV10-3 to TRBJ2-7; 12 bases are a match to TRBD2. CDR1 is ENHRY and CDR2 is SYGVKD in the germline V gene. The CDR3 is 16 amino acids. J was trimmed by 4 bases and V by 6 bases; bases with no gene match: 10. This CDR3 is CAIRERLAGDLYEQYF. In DNA, the CDR3 is TGTGCCATCAGGGAAAGACTAGCGGGGGACCTTTACGAGCAGTACTTC.

This sequence joins TRBV13 and TRBJ2-7; D is possibly TRBD2 (6 bases). Germline CDR1 is PRHDT and CDR2 is FYEKMQ (reference sequence). Trimming cost V 0 bases and J 5 bases, with 8 bases left between them. The CDR3 is 13 residues long. CDR3 sequence (DNA): TGTGCCAGCAGCTTAGGCCGGGGGAACGAGCAGTACGTC. Translation gives CASSLGRGNEQYV.

The chain combines TRBV6-5 with TRBJ1-6; unclear D gene. The CDR3 extends over 13 amino acids. Germline V gives CDR1 MNHEY, CDR2 SVGAGI. V was trimmed by 6 bases and J by 7 bases, leaving 10 bases between them. The CDR3 region has the DNA TGTGCCAGCAGGAACACGGAGAATTCACCCCTCCACTTT. It specifies CASRNTENSPLHF.

The V call is TRBV7-9, the J call TRBJ1-2; tentative D call: TRBD1 (5 bases). The V end lost 3 bases, the J end lost 8 bases, and 10 bases lay between the germline ends. The germline V gene encodes CDR1 SEHNR and CDR2 FQNEAQ (reference sequence). The CDR3 runs to 12 residues. This CDR3 is CASSLGREGYTF. The CDR3 region has the DNA TGTGCCAGCAGCTTGGGCAGGGAAGGCTACACCTTC. Full variable domain (outside the CDR3, taken from reference TRBV7-9 and TRBJ1-2): DTGVSQNPRHKITKRGQNVTFRCDPISEHNRLYWYRQTLGQGPEFLTYFQNEAQLEKSRLLSDRFSAERPKGSFSTLEIQRTEQGDSAMYLCASSLGREGYTFGSGTRLTVV.

This clone was detected once. The chain is built from TRBV23-1 and TRBJ2-7, with 15 nucleotides matching TRBD2. TRBV23-1 belongs to the ORF category, with a function that is uncertain. The CDR3 runs 19 residues. With 3 bases clipped from V and 7 bases from J, the junction kept 16 bases outside the gene matches. In DNA form, the CDR3 reads TGCGCCAGCAGTCACGCCGGGACTAGCGGGAGGCAGGGGATGTGGGAGCAGTACGTC. This gives the protein CASSHAGTSGRQGMWEQYV.

This sequence joins TRBV9 and TRBJ2-6; 8 bases align to TRBD1. This CDR3 contains 17 residues. Germline CDR1 reads SGDLS; CDR2 reads YYNGEE. The V and J ends lost 0 bases and 0 bases, in that order; junction bases with no gene match: 2. Here the CDR3 reads CASSVVTGASGANVLTF. The CDR3 region has the DNA TGTGCCAGCAGCGTAGTGACAGGGGCCTCTGGGGCCAACGTCCTGACTTTC.

The V and J genes are TRBV11-2 and TRBJ2-7; tentative D call: TRBD2 (6 bases). CDR1 SGHAT and CDR2 FQNNGV come from the germline V gene. V lost 0 bases and J 2 bases, leaving 11 bases between the germline ends. CDR3 size: 15 residues. The DNA for the CDR3 is TGTGCCAGCAGCTTAGACTTGGGGGGACCCTACGAGCAGTACGTC. This translates into CASSLDLGGPYEQYV.

The CDR3 spells CASSEPGQGYNEQFF. The CDR3 nucleotides are TGTGCCAGCAGTGAACCGGGACAGGGGTACAATGAGCAGTTCTTC. The rearrangement uses TRBV6-1 and TRBJ2-1; 10 bases align to TRBD1. The CDR3 covers 15 residues. V shed 2 bases and J 4 bases; nucleotides not matched to a gene: 2. Germline CDR1 is MNHNS and CDR2 is SASEGT.

V gene TRBV18 combines with J gene TRBJ2-1; TRBD1 matches 11 bases. The CDR3 runs to 18 residues. J lost 3 bases, V lost 2 bases, and 9 bases had no gene match. Per germline, CDR1 KGHSH and CDR2 LQKENI. The CDR3 reads CASSPWRSGTGGYNEQFF. CDR3 in DNA: TGTGCCAGCTCACCATGGCGTTCCGGGACAGGGGGCTACAATGAGCAGTTCTTC.

The V call is TRBV18, the J call TRBJ1-2, with 10 bases matching TRBD1. Germline V CDR1 and CDR2: KGHSH, LQKENI. The ends lost 6 bases at V and 6 bases at J; junction bases unmatched: 7. The CDR3 covers 14 residues. This CDR3 is CASSPRDRGDGYTF. The CDR3 nucleotides read TGTGCCAGCTCCCCCCGGGACAGGGGCGATGGCTACACCTTC.

V and J are TRBV5-4 and TRBJ2-3; 7 bases are a match to TRBD1. Germline V lookup: CDR1 SGHNT, CDR2 YYREEE (reference sequence). The CDR3 is made up of 18 amino acids. J gave up 0 bases and V 7 bases, and 17 bases lay outside the gene matches. The CDR3 DNA sequence: TGTGCCAGCCCTCCCCCGGGACAGACTTACACTAGCACAGATACGCAGTATTTT. It encodes CASPPPGQTYTSTDTQYF.

This chain connects TRBV29-1 to TRBJ1-2; 9 nucleotides match TRBD1. Germline V lookup: CDR1 SQVTM, CDR2 ANQGSEA. This CDR3 comprises 15 residues. After removal of 2 bases from V and 5 bases from J, the junction contained 9 bases not matched to a gene. In DNA form, the CDR3 reads TGCAGCGTTGAATCCGGGACAGGGTTATTATATGGCTACACCTTC. This codes for CSVESGTGLLYGYTF.

This chain links TRBV11-2 with TRBJ2-4, with 7 bases that match TRBD2. The CDR3 has 12 amino acids. Germline CDR1 and CDR2: SGHAT and FQNNGV. V shed 5 bases, J shed 8 bases, and the junction held 3 bases outside the gene matches. The CDR3 DNA reads TGTGCCAGCAGCCCCGCGGGAGACATTCAGTACTTC. Its translation: CASSPAGDIQYF.

J is TRBJ2-3 and V is TRBV6-4, with 11 bases lining up with TRBD2. Trimming took 4 bases from V and 3 from J; bases not matched to a gene: 3. Looked up from germline, CDR1 is MRHNA and CDR2 is SNTAGT. This CDR3 is 15 amino acids long. CDR3 in amino acids: CASSVLAGGTDTQYF. The CDR3 DNA reads TGTGCCAGCAGTGTGCTAGCGGGAGGTACAGATACGCAGTATTTT.

This clone occurred a few times. This rearrangement joins TRBV18 to TRBJ2-5; D is possibly TRBD2 (6 bases). Germline V CDR1 and CDR2: KGHSH, LQKENI. Between the trimmed V and J ends, which lost 4 bases and 5 bases, there was a span of 11 bases. This CDR3 is 13 amino acids long. The CDR3 bases are TGTGCCAGCTCACTGGGGACTCGGGAGACCCAGTACTTC. This gives the protein CASSLGTRETQYF.

The gene calls are TRBV30 and TRBJ1-5; TRBD1 matches at 7 bases. Germline CDR1 reads GTSNPN; CDR2 reads SVGIG (reference sequence). CDR3 length: 16 amino acids. After removal of 3 bases from V and 2 bases from J, the junction contained 10 bases not matched to a gene. DNA of the CDR3: TGTGCCTGGAGCGACAAGGGGGCCAGCGGCAATCAGCCCCAGCATTTT. Translation: CAWSDKGASGNQPQHF. The variable domain in full, with the rest retrieved from reference TRBV30 and TRBJ1-5, is SQTIHQWPATLVQPVGSPLSLECTVEGTSNPNLYWYRQAAGRGLQLLFYSVGIGQISSEVPQNLSASRPQDRQFILSSKKLLLSDSGFYLCAWSDKGASGNQPQHFGDGTRLSIL.

The chain couples TRBV2 to TRBJ2-5; TRBD2 matches at 8 bases. With V trimmed by 10 bases and J by 4 bases, 17 bases remained unmatched. Germline V gives CDR1 SNHLY, CDR2 FYNNEI. This CDR3 has 16 residues. CDR3 sequence (DNA): TGTGCCAACATAGATACTCGTAGCGGGACTGCAGAGACCCAGTACTTC. Residues: CANIDTRSGTAETQYF. Complete variable domain (other parts from reference TRBV2 and TRBJ2-5): EPEVTQTPSHQVTQMGQEVILRCVPISNHLYFYWYRQILGQKVEFLVSFYNNEISEKSEIFDDQFSVERPDGSNFTLKIRSTKLEDSAMYFCANIDTRSGTAETQYFGPGTRLLVL.

V usage is TRBV7-9 and J usage is TRBJ1-2; the match to TRBD1 covers 12 bases. J was trimmed by 5 bases and V by 4 bases; bases with no gene match: 5. Germline V gene data show CDR1 as SEHNR and CDR2 as FQNEAQ (reference sequence). The CDR3 totals 15 residues. In nucleotides, the CDR3 is TGTGCCAGCAGCTCCGGGACAGGGGGCCCTTATGGCTACACCTTC. Translating it yields CASSSGTGGPYGYTF. The full variable domain, with the rest looked up from reference TRBV7-9 and TRBJ1-2, is DTGVSQNPRHKITKRGQNVTFRCDPISEHNRLYWYRQTLGQGPEFLTYFQNEAQLEKSRLLSDRFSAERPKGSFSTLEIQRTEQGDSAMYLCASSSGTGGPYGYTFGSGTRLTVV.

J is TRBJ1-3 and V is TRBV11-3; TRBD1 matches 7 bases. This CDR3 has 17 residues. The trim removed 1 base at V and 3 bases at J, leaving 9 bases unmatched. The V gene's germline CDR1 is SGHNT and CDR2 YENEEA. The chain's CDR3 is CASSLGSQRTGGNTIYF. The CDR3 DNA reads as TGTGCCAGCAGCTTAGGTAGTCAAAGGACAGGTGGAAACACCATATATTTT.

The chain joins TRBV7-8 to TRBJ1-1; 7 bases are shared with TRBD1. Germline V CDR1 and CDR2: SGHVS, FQNEAQ. CDR3 length equals 16 residues. Unmatched junction bases numbered 13, after V lost 5 bases and J lost 4 bases. The CDR3 coding sequence is TGTGCCAGCAGCGGGACAGAGGGAACCCGGGGCACTGAAGCTTTCTTT. Its translation: CASSGTEGTRGTEAFF. Looking up the rest from reference TRBV7-8 and TRBJ1-1 gives the full variable domain: GAGVSQSPRYKVAKRGQDVALRCDPISGHVSLFWYQQALGQGPEFLTYFQNEAQLDKSGLPSDRFFAERPEGSVSTLKIQRTQQEDSAVYLCASSGTEGTRGTEAFFGQGTRLTVV.